This TCR beta chain was sequenced in a study of T cell repertoires in cytomegalovirus infection (dated by TCRdb to 2018 to 2020). A note on the overall study: Recently identified HLA-C-restricted CMV epitopes, whose presentation resists viral immunomodulation, were targeted by peptide stimulations together with well-studied HLA-B-restricted epitopes. The HLA type of each donor mattered for the analysis, because public TCR beta signatures pointed to carriage of CMV infection along with the matching HLA type.

Unmatched junction bases come to 17, with V trimmed by 2 bases and J by 0 bases. According to the germline V gene, CDR1 reads MNHEY and CDR2 reads SVGEGT. The CDR3 goes from the cysteine to the phenylalanine over 21 residues. Only the CDR3 DNA stays, 63 bases, in frame from base 1. The data were produced on an Illumina HiSeq 1500. TCRdb redid the processing of the public reads, applying fastp at Q25 and MiXCR, and retained in-frame beta chains. Entries are consolidated by CDR3 protein sequence, retaining the most common genes and DNA. The sample records 200,000 or so distinct CDR3 sequences, 35% to 45% of which are singletons. Roughly three fifths of the sample is in the top ten clones. General conclusions and limits of the study: The ex vivo response was dominated by HLA-C-restricted CMV-specific TCR beta clonotypes, which also provided the single most frequent clonotype in two of eight donors. Carriers of CMV infection plus the relevant HLA type were discriminated by the cumulative frequency of public TCR beta family members in the study cohort and in an independent approximately 400-donor cohort.

This clonotype appeared a few times. It lacks a known antigen. The sample holds no much larger clone one base away, and base qualities are not on file. This specimen's treatment or condition label, interpreted: in vitro stimulation with specific CMV peptide epitopes to enrich CMV-specific T cells. The clonotype comes from a human donor in good health (CMV status not recorded). Some clones in this sample may be carry-over from other donors' samples. The V gene is TRBV6-2 or TRBV6-3 and the J gene is TRBJ2-3, with 10 bases aligning to TRBD2. The sequencing used CD8+ T cells from cultured PBMCs, collected from culture after CMV antigen stimulation. DNA sequence: TGTGCCAGCAGTTACGAGGCTAGCGGGGGCTTTTTAACACCTAGCACAGATACGCAGTATTTT. This yields the protein CASSYEASGGFLTPSTDTQYF.